The entry below gives a single T cell receptor (beta chain) sequence along with its context. Antigen unknown. The same CDR3 can be traced to other DNA sequences in this sample. The sample belongs to a study of PD-1 blockade in classical Hodgkin lymphoma. Each patient relapsed following autologous stem cell transplantation, and prior brentuximab vedotin exposure differed. The study, taken as a whole, reports: TCR diversity in CD4+, not CD8+, cells rose significantly by C4D1. The baseline diversity of complete responders showed similarity to that of newly diagnosed patients.

Only in-frame clones appear in the TCRdb table, and some are missing; sequencing was by immunoSEQ multiplex PCR. The table records about 18,000 clones, roughly 85% of them present only once. Losses at the gene ends were 0 bases for V and 2 bases for J; bases not matched to a gene: 2. The CDR3 loop spans 16 amino acids. Germline CDR1 is SGHRS and CDR2 is YFSETQ. The chain is built from TRBV5-1 and TRBJ2-3, with 11 bases matching TRBD2. Sample: peripheral blood mononuclear cells (PBMCs), taken before the second cycle of nivolumab. The sequence was collected from a human donor with classical Hodgkin lymphoma. The CDR3 region is CASSLATSGVTDTQYF. The CDR3 nucleotides are TGCGCCAGCAGCTTGGCGACTAGCGGGGTCACAGATACGCAGTATTTT.